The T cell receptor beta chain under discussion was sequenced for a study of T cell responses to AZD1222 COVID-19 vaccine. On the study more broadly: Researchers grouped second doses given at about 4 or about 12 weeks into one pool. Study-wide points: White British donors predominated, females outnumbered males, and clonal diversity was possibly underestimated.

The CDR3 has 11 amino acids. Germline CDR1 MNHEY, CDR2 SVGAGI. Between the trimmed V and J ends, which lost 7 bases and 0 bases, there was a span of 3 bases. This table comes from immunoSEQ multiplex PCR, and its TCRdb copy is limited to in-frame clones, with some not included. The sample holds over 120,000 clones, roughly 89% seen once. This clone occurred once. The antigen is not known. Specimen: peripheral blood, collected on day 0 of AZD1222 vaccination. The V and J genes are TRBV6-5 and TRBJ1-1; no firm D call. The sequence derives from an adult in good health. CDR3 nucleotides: TGTGCCAGCAAATTGAACACTGAAGCTTTCTTT. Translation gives CASKLNTEAFF.